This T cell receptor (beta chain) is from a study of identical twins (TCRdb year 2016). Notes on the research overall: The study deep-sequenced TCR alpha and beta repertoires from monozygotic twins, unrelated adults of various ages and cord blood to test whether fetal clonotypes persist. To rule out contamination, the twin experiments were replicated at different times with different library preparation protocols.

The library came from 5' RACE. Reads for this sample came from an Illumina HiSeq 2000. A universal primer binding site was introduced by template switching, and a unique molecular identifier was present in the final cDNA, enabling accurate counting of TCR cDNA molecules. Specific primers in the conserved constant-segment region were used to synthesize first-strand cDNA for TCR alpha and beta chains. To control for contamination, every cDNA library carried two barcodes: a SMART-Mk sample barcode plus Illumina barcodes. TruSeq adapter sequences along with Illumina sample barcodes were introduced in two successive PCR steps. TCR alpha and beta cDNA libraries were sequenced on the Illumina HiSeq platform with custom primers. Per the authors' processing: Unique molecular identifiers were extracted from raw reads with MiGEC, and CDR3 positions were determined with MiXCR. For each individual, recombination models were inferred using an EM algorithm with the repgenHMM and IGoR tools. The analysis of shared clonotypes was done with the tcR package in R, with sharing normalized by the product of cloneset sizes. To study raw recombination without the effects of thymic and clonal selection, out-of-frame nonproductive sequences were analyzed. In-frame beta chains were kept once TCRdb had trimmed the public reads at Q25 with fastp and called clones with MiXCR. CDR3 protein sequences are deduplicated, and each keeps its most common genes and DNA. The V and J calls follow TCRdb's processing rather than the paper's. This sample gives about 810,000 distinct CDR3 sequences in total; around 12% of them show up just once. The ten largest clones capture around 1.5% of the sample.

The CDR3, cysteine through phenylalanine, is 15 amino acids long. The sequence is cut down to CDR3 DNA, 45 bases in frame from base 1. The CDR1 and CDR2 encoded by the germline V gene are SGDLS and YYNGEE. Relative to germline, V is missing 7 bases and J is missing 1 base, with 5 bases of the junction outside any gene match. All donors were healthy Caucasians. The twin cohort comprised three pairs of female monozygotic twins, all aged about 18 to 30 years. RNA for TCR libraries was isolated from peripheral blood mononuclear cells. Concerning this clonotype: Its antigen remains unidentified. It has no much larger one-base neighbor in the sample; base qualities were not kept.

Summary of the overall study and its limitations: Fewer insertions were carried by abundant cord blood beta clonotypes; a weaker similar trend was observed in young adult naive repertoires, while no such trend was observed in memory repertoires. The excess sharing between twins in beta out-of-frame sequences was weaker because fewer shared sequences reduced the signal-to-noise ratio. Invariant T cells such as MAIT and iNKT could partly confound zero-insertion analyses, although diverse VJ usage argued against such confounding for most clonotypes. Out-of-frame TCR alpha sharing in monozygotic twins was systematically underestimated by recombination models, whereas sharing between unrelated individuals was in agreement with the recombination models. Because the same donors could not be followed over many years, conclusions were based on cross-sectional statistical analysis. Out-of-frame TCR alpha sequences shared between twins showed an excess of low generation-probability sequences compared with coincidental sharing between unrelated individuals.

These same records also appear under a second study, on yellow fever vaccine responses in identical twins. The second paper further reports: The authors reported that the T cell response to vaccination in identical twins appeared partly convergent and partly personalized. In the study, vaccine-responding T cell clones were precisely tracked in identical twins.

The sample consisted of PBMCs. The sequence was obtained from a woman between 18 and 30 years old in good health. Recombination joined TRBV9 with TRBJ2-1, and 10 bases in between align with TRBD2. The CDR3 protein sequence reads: CASCISGGSYNEQFF. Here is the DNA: TGTGCCAGCTGCATTAGCGGGGGGTCCTACAATGAGCAGTTCTTC.